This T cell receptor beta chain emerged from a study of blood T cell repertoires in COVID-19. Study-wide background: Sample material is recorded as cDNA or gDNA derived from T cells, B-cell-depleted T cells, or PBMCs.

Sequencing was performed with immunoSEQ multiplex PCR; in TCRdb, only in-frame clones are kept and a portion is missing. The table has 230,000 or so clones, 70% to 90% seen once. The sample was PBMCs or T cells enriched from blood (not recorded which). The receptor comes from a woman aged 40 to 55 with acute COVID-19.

CDR3 loop: CAWSAIGQGGTEAFF. CDR3 nucleotides: TGTGCCTGGAGTGCTATTGGACAGGGCGGCACTGAAGCTTTCTTT. J is TRBJ1-1 and V is TRBV30; 8 nucleotides line up with TRBD1. V was pared by 1 base and J by 4 bases, with 8 bases of the junction left unmatched. The length of the CDR3 is 15 residues. Germline V CDR1 and CDR2: GTSNPN, SVGIG (reference sequence).